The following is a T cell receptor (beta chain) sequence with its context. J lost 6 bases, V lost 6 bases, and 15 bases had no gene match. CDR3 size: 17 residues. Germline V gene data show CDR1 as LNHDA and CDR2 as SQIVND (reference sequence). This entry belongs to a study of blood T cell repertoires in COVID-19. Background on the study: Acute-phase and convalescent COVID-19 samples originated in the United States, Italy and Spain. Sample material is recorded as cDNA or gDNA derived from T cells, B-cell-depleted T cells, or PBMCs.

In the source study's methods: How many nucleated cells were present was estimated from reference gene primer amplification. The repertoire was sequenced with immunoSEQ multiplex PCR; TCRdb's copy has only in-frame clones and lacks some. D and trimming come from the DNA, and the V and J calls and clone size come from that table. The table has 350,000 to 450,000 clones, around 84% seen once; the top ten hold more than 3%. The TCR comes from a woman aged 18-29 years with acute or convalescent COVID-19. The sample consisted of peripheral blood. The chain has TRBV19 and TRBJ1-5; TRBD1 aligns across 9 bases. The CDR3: CASSPKPGDRESQPQHF. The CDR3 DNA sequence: TGTGCCAGTAGCCCAAAGCCAGGGGACAGGGAGAGTCAGCCCCAGCATTTT.